These 26 T cell receptor beta chains originate from one sample sequenced in a study of memory CD4+ T cells and cytomegalovirus serostatus. The table came from immunoSEQ multiplex PCR; TCRdb's copy has only in-frame clones and leaves some out. The profile covers about 47,000 clones, with around 76% appearing a single time and about 1.1% taken by the ten largest. Single viable CD3+CD4+CD8-CD45RO+ cells were sorted as the memory CD4+ T cells. The sample was memory CD4+ T cells from blood. All receptors come from an adult in good health and CMV-seropositive.

The rearrangement uses TRBV6-1 and TRBJ2-1, with D tentatively TRBD1 or TRBD2 (6 bases each). The CDR3 has 16 amino acids. Trimming pared 3 bases from V and 5 bases from J, leaving 17 bases between. CDR1 and CDR2 from the germline V gene are MNHNS and SASEGT. The CDR3 here is CASSDFGWGANNEQFF. The CDR3 DNA follows: TGTGCCAGCAGTGATTTCGGCTGGGGGGCGAACAATGAGCAGTTCTTC.

The chain joins TRBV11-3 to TRBJ1-1; no reliable D call. Germline CDR1 reads SGHNT; CDR2 reads YENEEA. V was trimmed by 3 bases and J by 1 base, leaving 6 bases between them. The CDR3 runs 13 residues. In nucleotides, the CDR3 is TGTGCCAGCAGCTTCTCAGGGAACACTGAAGCTTTCTTT. This sequence encodes CASSFSGNTEAFF.

This chain connects TRBV7-2 to TRBJ2-3; 10 bases match TRBD2. Germline CDR1 and CDR2: SGHTA and FQGNSA. V dropped 5 bases and J dropped 5; count of bases not matched to a gene: 7. CDR3 length: 15 amino acids. The CDR3 here is CASSRERGGEDTQYF. The CDR3 coding sequence is TGTGCCAGCAGCCGAGAGCGGGGGGGCGAAGATACGCAGTATTTT.

Remarks on this clone: The junction departs from germline at one end; a sequencing error may be responsible. The gene calls are TRBV4-3 and TRBJ2-3, with D perhaps TRBD1 (5 bases). Germline V gene sequence: CDR1 LGHNA, CDR2 YSLEER. This CDR3 spans 16 amino acids. As DNA, the CDR3 is TGCACCAGCAGCCAAGATCTAACAGGCGGCACAGATACGCAGTATTTT. Its protein is CTSSQDLTGGTDTQYF.

As concerns this clone: The sample carries other DNA sequences with the same CDR3. The chain joins TRBV7-2 to TRBJ1-2; 7 positions match TRBD1. Germline values: CDR1 SGHTA, CDR2 FQGNSA. V was clipped by 5 bases and J by 1 base; unmatched bases: 1. CDR3 length: 13 residues. CDR3 nucleotide sequence: TGTGCCAGCAGCGACAGGGTTAACTATGGCTACACCTTC. This gives the protein CASSDRVNYGYTF.

Only a few counts were recorded for this clone. The chain combines TRBV29-1 with TRBJ1-6; D is unclear. The CDR3 sequence is 14 residues long. Trimming removed 6 bases from V and 5 bases from J, with 14 bases in between. The germline V gene has CDR1 SQVTM and CDR2 ANQGSEA. This CDR3 is CSVLWAGDNSPLHF. CDR3 bases: TGCAGCGTCCTATGGGCTGGCGATAATTCACCCCTCCACTTT.

The table lists this clone with a count of one. This chain uses TRBV5-4 with TRBJ1-2, with D possibly matching TRBD1 (5 bases). V was cut by 2 bases and J by 8 bases, with 22 bases left in between. Germline CDR1 reads SGHNT; CDR2 reads YYREEE (reference sequence). The CDR3 covers 16 residues. CDR3 DNA sequence: TGTGCCAGCAGCTTTTTGAGGGGACCTGATCGGGAGGGCTACACCTTC. This sequence encodes CASSFLRGPDREGYTF. Full variable domain (rest looked up from reference TRBV5-4 and TRBJ1-2): ETGVTQSPTHLIKTRGQQVTLRCSSQSGHNTVSWYQQALGQGPQFIFQYYREEENGRGNFPPRFSGLQFPNYSSELNVNALELDDSALYLCASSFLRGPDREGYTFGSGTRLTVV.

The chain employs TRBV18 and TRBJ2-1, with 8 bases identical to TRBD2. CDR1 KGHSH and CDR2 LQKENI come from the germline V gene. This CDR3 contains 14 residues. Germline trimming cut 5 bases from V and 5 bases from J; bases unmatched to any gene: 5. The CDR3 sequence is CASSVAGGHNEQFF. The DNA of the CDR3 is TGTGCCAGCTCAGTGGCGGGGGGCCACAATGAGCAGTTCTTC.

The sample holds a few counts of this clone. The V gene is TRBV4-1, the J gene TRBJ2-3; 9 nucleotides line up with TRBD2. Germline CDR1 reads MGHRA; CDR2 reads YSYEKL. This CDR3 spans 16 amino acids. V was pared by 5 bases and J by 5 bases, with 11 bases of the junction left unmatched. CDR3 protein: CASSRRAGGGGDTQYF. DNA of the CDR3: TGCGCCAGCAGCAGACGAGCGGGGGGCGGGGGAGATACGCAGTATTTT.

The CDR3: CASSFGTGFNTF. CDR3 coding DNA: TGTGCCAGTAGTTTCGGGACAGGCTTTAATACCTTC. The chain links TRBV19 to TRBJ1-2; the match to TRBD1 covers 8 bases. Germline V gene lookup returns CDR1 LNHDA and CDR2 SQIVND (reference sequence). The CDR3 consists of 12 residues. V shed 5 bases, J shed 14 bases, and the junction held 10 bases outside the gene matches.

The chain has TRBV5-8 and TRBJ1-4, with D tentatively TRBD1 (5 bases). Germline V gene data show CDR1 as SGHTS and CDR2 as YDEGEE. The V end lost 4 bases, the J end lost 8 bases, and 18 bases lay between the germline ends. The CDR3 has 15 amino acids. The CDR3 loop reads CASSLTGDPGEKLFF. Here the CDR3 DNA reads TGTGCCAGCAGCCTTACAGGCGATCCAGGAGAAAAACTGTTTTTT.

The V gene is TRBV7-3, the J gene TRBJ2-3; 14 nucleotides align to TRBD2. This CDR3 has 15 residues. V lost 5 bases and J lost 11; bases outside the gene matches: 9. The germline gives CDR1 SGHTA, CDR2 FQGTGA. The CDR3 loop reads CASSAGLAGAGKQYF. The CDR3 region has the DNA TGTGCCAGCAGCGCGGGACTAGCGGGGGCCGGGAAGCAGTATTTT.

The chain links TRBV5-6 to TRBJ2-3; D is possibly TRBD1 (5 bases). The CDR3 sequence is 14 residues long. Trimming took off 9 bases at V and 2 bases at J, with 16 bases between the two ends. Germline V gives CDR1 SGHDT, CDR2 YYEEEE. In DNA, the CDR3 is TGTGCCACCAAGGGGCCGGTCGTCACAGATACGCAGTATTTT. This codes for CATKGPVVTDTQYF.

The CDR3 protein is CASSEVRDSLYGYTF. For the CDR3, the DNA is TGTGCCAGCAGTGAAGTTCGGGACAGCTTATATGGCTACACCTTC. V usage is TRBV6-1 and J usage is TRBJ1-2; 7 bases are shared with TRBD1. J gave up 5 bases and V 1 base, and 7 bases lay outside the gene matches. CDR1 MNHNS and CDR2 SASEGT come from the germline V gene. This CDR3 region has 15 residues.

As DNA, the CDR3 is TGCGCCAGCAGTGGAACGGGGGGGCCCTCTGAAGAGACCCAGTACTTC. This translates into CASSGTGGPSEETQYF. The V gene is TRBV10-2, the J gene TRBJ2-5; 8 bases are shared with TRBD2. CDR1 WSHSY and CDR2 SAAADI come from the germline V gene. V dropped 4 bases and J dropped 3; count of bases not matched to a gene: 10. The CDR3 contains 16 residues.

The V call is TRBV7-9, the J call TRBJ1-2, with TRBD1 matching over 7 bases. This CDR3 contains 14 residues. Per the germline V gene, CDR1 is SEHNR and CDR2 is FQNEAQ (reference sequence). The J segment lost 4 bases and the V segment lost 5 bases, leaving 7 bases of the junction unmatched. CDR3 sequence reads: CASSRGQGGYGYTF. In DNA form, the CDR3 reads TGTGCCAGCAGCCGAGGGCAGGGGGGCTATGGCTACACCTTC.

This chain uses TRBV19 with TRBJ2-7; 7 bases line up with TRBD1. Per the germline V gene, CDR1 is LNHDA and CDR2 is SQIVND (reference sequence). The CDR3 totals 14 residues. V lost 5 bases, J lost 2 bases, and 6 bases stayed unmatched. Here the CDR3 DNA reads TGTGCCAGTAGTGTGGACAGGATAACCTACGAGCAGTACTTC. Protein product: CASSVDRITYEQYF.

The V call is TRBV19, the J call TRBJ1-4; D gene uncertain. Germline CDR1 is LNHDA and CDR2 is SQIVND (reference sequence). The germline V and J ends were trimmed by 0 bases and 0 bases, with 8 bases remaining between them. There are 16 residues in the CDR3. CDR3 amino acids: CASSIEETATNEKLFF. In DNA, the CDR3 is TGTGCCAGTAGTATAGAAGAAACCGCAACTAATGAAAAACTGTTTTTT.

V usage is TRBV23-1 and J usage is TRBJ1-4; D is perhaps TRBD1 (6 bases). TRBV23-1 is known as an ORF, though its function is uncertain. The CDR3 loop spans 18 amino acids. The germline V and J ends were trimmed by 0 bases and 5 bases, with 19 bases remaining between them. CDR3 nucleotides: TGCGCCAGCAGTCAATCACCAGGGGCCGATGGGATGAATGAAAAACTGTTTTTT. Translated, it gives CASSQSPGADGMNEKLFF.

V and J are TRBV7-8 and TRBJ2-5; no definite D call. This CDR3 comprises 12 residues. Germline values: CDR1 SGHVS, CDR2 FQNEAQ. Trimming cost V 5 bases and J 4 bases, with 8 bases left between them. The CDR3 bases are TGTGCCAGCAGCCCTTCCAGAGAGACCCAGTACTTC. Protein: CASSPSRETQYF.

Regarding this clone: The sample has other DNA sequences that encode this CDR3 too. CDR3 in amino acids: CASTRGGQETQYF. CDR3 DNA sequence: TGTGCCAGCACTCGGGGGGGCCAAGAGACCCAGTACTTC. The chain combines TRBV6-5 with TRBJ2-5; the match to TRBD2 covers 8 bases. Germline V CDR1 and CDR2: MNHEY, SVGAGI. V lost 7 bases to trimming and J lost 1 base; unmatched junction nucleotides: 2. The CDR3 length is 13 residues.

V and J are TRBV20-1 and TRBJ2-5; unclear D gene. Trimming took off 4 bases at V and 5 bases at J, with 8 bases between the two ends. Germline-derived CDR1 and CDR2 are DFQATT and SNEGSKA (reference sequence). The length of the CDR3 is 11 residues. The CDR3, as DNA: TGCAGTGCTATATCTGGTGAGACCCAGTACTTC. Its translation: CSAISGETQYF.

This clone was found a few times. The chain combines TRBV7-9 with TRBJ2-7, with 8 bases aligning to TRBD1. After removal of 3 bases from V and 5 bases from J, the junction contained 9 bases not matched to a gene. The germline CDR1 and CDR2 sequences are SEHNR and FQNEAQ (reference sequence). The CDR3 is 15 residues long. CDR3 DNA: TGTGCCAGCAGCTTTTCGGGCAGGGGGCATGACGAGCAGTACTTC. Protein product: CASSFSGRGHDEQYF.

The J gene is TRBJ2-3, the V gene TRBV19, with 8 bases that match TRBD2. The CDR3 has 16 residues. The V and J ends lost 4 bases and 0 bases, in that order; junction bases with no gene match: 6. CDR1 and CDR2 (germline): LNHDA, SQIVND (reference sequence). CDR3 loop: CASSKRLALSTDTQYF. CDR3 bases: TGTGCCAGTAGTAAAAGACTAGCGTTGAGCACAGATACGCAGTATTTT. Variable domain in full (rest from reference TRBV19 and TRBJ2-3): DGGITQSPKYLFRKEGQNVTLSCEQNLNHDAMYWYRQDPGQGLRLIYYSQIVNDFQKGDIAEGYSVSREKKESFPLTVTSAQKNPTAFYLCASSKRLALSTDTQYFGPGTRLTVL.

This chain joins TRBV5-5 and TRBJ1-1; D is undetermined. In germline, CDR1 is SGHKS, CDR2 YYEKEE (reference sequence). This CDR3 is built from 13 residues. V was cut by 4 bases and J by 6 bases, with 13 bases left in between. CDR3: CASSQDFQAEAFF. DNA of the CDR3: TGTGCCAGCAGCCAAGATTTCCAGGCTGAAGCTTTCTTT.

This clone appeared a few times. The genes are TRBV10-3 and TRBJ1-5; D remains ambiguous. This CDR3 is built from 14 residues. V lost 4 bases, J lost 0 bases, and 7 bases lay in between. Looked up from germline, CDR1 is ENHRY and CDR2 is SYGVKD. The CDR3 region is CAISVDGSNQPQHF. The CDR3, as DNA: TGTGCCATCAGTGTTGACGGTAGCAATCAGCCCCAGCATTTT.